Below are 19 T cell receptor beta chains sequenced from a single sample in a study of blood T cell repertoires in COVID-19. The protocol was immunoSEQ multiplex PCR, while the TCRdb copy is restricted to in-frame clones and leaves out a portion. The sample has roughly 180,000 clones, 82% seen once. Sequenced: PBMCs or T cells enriched from blood (not recorded which). Receptors originate from a man in his sixties who had recovered from COVID-19.

This clone was counted only a few times. The genes are TRBV4-1 and TRBJ1-5; tentatively, D is TRBD1 (6 bases). The CDR3 runs 16 residues. Germline V lookup: CDR1 MGHRA, CDR2 YSYEKL. V lost 2 bases and J 0 bases, leaving 11 bases between the germline ends. CDR3 loop: CASSQPDRLSNQPQHF. CDR3 bases: TGCGCCAGCAGCCAACCTGACAGGCTTAGCAATCAGCCCCAGCATTTT.

This clone was picked up a small number of times. The V gene is TRBV6-5, the J gene TRBJ1-3, with TRBD1 matching 12 bases. The CDR3 is 15 amino acids. V trimming: 6 bases; J trimming: 3 bases; junction bases outside the gene matches: 3. From germline, CDR1 is MNHEY and CDR2 SVGAGI. The CDR3, as DNA: TGTGCCAGCAGCCGGGACAGGGGGCTTGGAAACACCATATATTTT. Its translation is CASSRDRGLGNTIYF.

This chain connects TRBV24-1 to TRBJ2-7; D is unclear. This CDR3 contains 15 residues. Trimming left V 5 bases short and J 3 bases short, with 16 bases between. Germline CDR1 and CDR2: KGHDR and SFDVKD. The DNA of the CDR3 is TGTGCCACCAGTGGTACCGGGTCTTCTAACTACGAGCAGTACTTC. Its translation: CATSGTGSSNYEQYF.

The rearrangement links TRBV28 to TRBJ2-7; 9 bases map to TRBD2. V lost 3 bases, J lost 1 base, and 7 bases stayed unmatched. Germline CDR1 and CDR2: MDHEN and SYDVKM. The CDR3 runs 16 residues. Here the CDR3 reads CASSFPVREGSYEQYF. In DNA form, the CDR3 reads TGTGCCAGCAGTTTCCCCGTGCGGGAGGGGTCCTACGAGCAGTACTTC.

This rearrangement joins TRBV19 to TRBJ1-5; D ambiguous. CDR1 and CDR2 from the germline V gene are LNHDA and SQIVND (reference sequence). Trimming took off 6 bases at V and 3 bases at J, with 12 bases between the two ends. CDR3 size: 14 residues. In nucleotides, the CDR3 is TGTGCCAGTAGGCTAATCGGGGACAATCAGCCCCAGCATTTT. Its translation: CASRLIGDNQPQHF.

This clone has only a few counts. V and J are TRBV6-5 and TRBJ1-2; TRBD1 might be the D (6 bases). Germline assignment: CDR1 MNHEY and CDR2 SVGAGI. Trimming removed 5 bases at V and 0 bases at J, with 13 bases between. This CDR3 has 15 amino acids. The CDR3 loop is CASSLQGGSNYGYTF. The CDR3 nucleotides read TGTGCCAGCAGTCTACAGGGAGGGTCTAACTATGGCTACACCTTC.

In its sample, this clone was seen a few times. This chain links TRBV9 with TRBJ1-4; 9 bases fit TRBD1. J lost 5 bases, V lost 2 bases, and 10 bases had no gene match. The CDR3 extends over 17 amino acids. Germline CDR1 reads SGDLS; CDR2 reads YYNGEE. The chain's CDR3 is CASSVEIAGTGNEKLFF. CDR3 in DNA: TGTGCCAGCAGCGTTGAAATTGCGGGGACAGGGAATGAAAAACTGTTTTTT.

The V call is TRBV19, the J call TRBJ2-7, with 10 positions matching TRBD2. There are 15 residues in the CDR3. V gave up 3 bases and J gave up 2 bases; unmatched junction bases: 4. Germline values: CDR1 LNHDA, CDR2 SQIVND (reference sequence). The CDR3 nucleotides read TGTGCCAGTAGTATCGCCAGCGGGGGGGCCTACGAGCAGTACTTC. Its protein is CASSIASGGAYEQYF. Looking up the rest from reference TRBV19 and TRBJ2-7 gives the full variable domain: DGGITQSPKYLFRKEGQNVTLSCEQNLNHDAMYWYRQDPGQGLRLIYYSQIVNDFQKGDIAEGYSVSREKKESFPLTVTSAQKNPTAFYLCASSIASGGAYEQYFGPGTRLTVT.

The chain recombines TRBV3-1 (or the pseudogene TRBV3-2) with TRBJ2-3; TRBD2 aligns across 11 bases. Germline lookup yields CDR1 LGHDT and CDR2 YNNKEL (reference sequence). V shed 0 bases, J shed 5 bases, and the junction held 7 bases outside the gene matches. This CDR3 is 17 amino acids long. In nucleotides, the CDR3 is TGTGCCAGCAGCCAAGATTTTAGCGGGGGGGCGGGAGATACGCAGTATTTT. Residues: CASSQDFSGGAGDTQYF.

The rearrangement joins TRBV25-1 to TRBJ2-1, with D tentatively TRBD1 (6 bases). Trimming took off 3 bases at V and 13 bases at J, with 16 bases between the two ends. The germline V gene has CDR1 MGHDK and CDR2 SYGVNS. The CDR3 spans 13 residues. The CDR3 nucleotides are TGTGCCAGCAGTGATGGGACATCAAGCCCCCAGTTCTTC. Translation: CASSDGTSSPQFF.

This clone was found a few times. The chain joins TRBV11-2 to TRBJ2-7, with D unresolved. This CDR3 region has 12 residues. Germline CDR1 and CDR2: SGHAT and FQNNGV. V was cut by 2 bases and J by 3 bases, with 5 bases left in between. The CDR3: CASSLTSYEQYF. CDR3 bases: TGTGCCAGCAGCTTAACCAGCTACGAGCAGTACTTC.

The chain joins TRBV6-5 to TRBJ1-6, with 9 positions matching TRBD1. The ends lost 7 bases at V and 8 bases at J; junction bases unmatched: 6. The CDR3 runs 14 residues. Per the germline V gene, CDR1 is MNHEY and CDR2 is SVGAGI. CDR3 DNA sequence: TGTGCCAGCAAGGACAGGGGAGGTGATTCACCCCTCCACTTT. Its protein is CASKDRGGDSPLHF.

The chain carries TRBV5-1 and TRBJ1-1, with a tentative D call TRBD1 (6 bases). The CDR3 has 14 residues. The germline gives CDR1 SGHRS, CDR2 YFSETQ. Trimming removed 1 base from V and 0 bases from J, with 7 bases in between. The CDR3 region is CASSLTGMNTEAFF. The DNA for the CDR3 is TGCGCCAGCAGCTTGACAGGGATGAACACTGAAGCTTTCTTT. The full variable domain, in which reference TRBV5-1 and TRBJ1-1 provide the parts outside the CDR3, is KAGVTQTPRYLIKTRGQQVTLSCSPISGHRSVSWYQQTPGQGLQFLFEYFSETQRNKGNFPGRFSGRQFSNSRSEMNVSTLELGDSALYLCASSLTGMNTEAFFGQGTRLTVV.

The chain is built from TRBV7-2 and TRBJ2-3, with 11 nucleotides matching TRBD2. The CDR3 totals 14 residues. The germline V gene has CDR1 SGHTA and CDR2 FQGNSA. V lost 4 bases, J lost 8 bases, and 5 bases stayed unmatched. CDR3 sequence: CASSSSSGGATQYF. The CDR3, as DNA: TGTGCCAGCAGCTCCAGTAGCGGGGGGGCTACGCAGTATTTT. The full variable domain, rest sourced from reference TRBV7-2 and TRBJ2-3, is GAGVSQSPSNKVTEKGKDVELRCDPISGHTALYWYRQSLGQGLEFLIYFQGNSAPDKSGLPSDRFSAERTGGSVSTLTIQRTQQEDSAVYLCASSSSSGGATQYFGPGTRLTVL.

V usage is TRBV5-1 and J usage is TRBJ2-2; 8 bases are shared with TRBD1. Germline V gives CDR1 SGHRS, CDR2 YFSETQ. The CDR3 runs 15 residues. Trimming removed 4 bases from V and 1 base from J; junction bases left unmatched: 3. The CDR3 spells CASSTDRGNTGELFF. CDR3 DNA sequence: TGCGCCAGCAGCACTGACAGGGGGAACACCGGGGAGCTGTTTTTT.

The CDR3, as DNA: TGCGCCAGCAGCTTGGGGACACCCGTTAGGAACTATGGCTACACCTTC. This gives the protein CASSLGTPVRNYGYTF. The chain joins TRBV5-1 to TRBJ1-2, with a possible D match to TRBD1 (5 bases). Germline V lookup: CDR1 SGHRS, CDR2 YFSETQ. The V end was cut by 0 bases, the J end by 2 bases, with 14 bases between. The CDR3 is 16 residues long. The variable domain in full, completed from reference TRBV5-1 and TRBJ1-2, reads KAGVTQTPRYLIKTRGQQVTLSCSPISGHRSVSWYQQTPGQGLQFLFEYFSETQRNKGNFPGRFSGRQFSNSRSEMNVSTLELGDSALYLCASSLGTPVRNYGYTFGSGTRLTVV.

J is TRBJ2-7 and V is TRBV27, with TRBD1 identical over 12 bases. The ends lost 3 bases at V and 7 bases at J; junction bases unmatched: 7. Looked up from germline, CDR1 is MNHEY and CDR2 is SMNVEV (reference sequence). This CDR3 has 15 amino acids. CDR3 amino acids: CASSFSGQGALEQYF. The CDR3 nucleotides read TGTGCCAGCAGTTTCTCGGGACAGGGGGCGCTGGAGCAGTACTTC.

The chain joins TRBV2 to TRBJ2-5, with TRBD1 matching over 9 bases. Germline-derived CDR1 and CDR2 are SNHLY and FYNNEI. Unmatched junction bases numbered 4, after V lost 6 bases and J lost 2 bases. The CDR3 contains 14 residues. This CDR3 is CASSPGTGQETQYF. DNA for the CDR3: TGTGCCAGCAGCCCCGGGACAGGGCAAGAGACCCAGTACTTC.

V gene TRBV30 combines with J gene TRBJ2-5; 8 nucleotides align to TRBD1. Looked up from germline, CDR1 is GTSNPN and CDR2 is SVGIG (reference sequence). There are 14 residues in the CDR3. The ends lost 2 bases at V and 5 bases at J; junction bases unmatched: 7. The CDR3 here is CAWSSRGLGETQYF. CDR3 nucleotide sequence: TGTGCCTGGAGTTCCAGGGGGCTGGGGGAGACCCAGTACTTC.